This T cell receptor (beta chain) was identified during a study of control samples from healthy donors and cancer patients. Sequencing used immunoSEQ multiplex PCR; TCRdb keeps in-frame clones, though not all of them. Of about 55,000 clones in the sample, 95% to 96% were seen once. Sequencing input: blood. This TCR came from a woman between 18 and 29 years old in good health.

CDR3 protein: CASSPSGRNTEAFF. In nucleotides, the CDR3 is TGTGCCAGCAGCCCCTCGGGAAGGAACACTGAAGCTTTCTTT. This chain joins TRBV3-1 (or the pseudogene TRBV3-2) and TRBJ1-1; D is unclear. CDR3 size: 14 residues. V lost 4 bases and J lost 1, with 10 bases in between. CDR1 and CDR2 (germline): LGHDT, YNNKEL (reference sequence).